This TCR beta chain was observed in a study of blood T cells in healthy people across ages. The use of a sample-barcoded 5' primer and a J-beta primer mix characterized a second PCR of roughly 6 to 11 cycles. TCRdb fed the 5' RACE reads into MiXCR, producing one record per CDR3 protein. This table holds some 1,800,000 distinct CDR3 sequences, 35% to 50% found once. Trimming stripped 0 bases from V and 3 bases from J, with 18 bases between. Germline-derived CDR1 and CDR2 are LGHDT and YNNKEL (reference sequence). This CDR3 comprises 18 residues. The TCR comes from a human donor in good health. The V call is TRBV3-1, the J call TRBJ2-4; D may be TRBD2 (6 bases). Sequencing was done on a sample of blood. The CDR3 reads CASSQDYGSVGGKNIQYF. The CDR3 nucleotides read TGTGCCAGCAGCCAAGATTATGGGTCCGTGGGGGGCAAAAACATTCAGTACTTC. Supplemented by reference TRBV3-1 and TRBJ2-4, the full variable domain reads DTAVSQTPKYLVTQMGNDKSIKCEQNLGHDTMYWYKQDSKKFLKIMFSYNNKELIINETVPNRFSPKSPDKAHLNLHINSLELGDSAVYFCASSQDYGSVGGKNIQYFGAGTRLSVL.